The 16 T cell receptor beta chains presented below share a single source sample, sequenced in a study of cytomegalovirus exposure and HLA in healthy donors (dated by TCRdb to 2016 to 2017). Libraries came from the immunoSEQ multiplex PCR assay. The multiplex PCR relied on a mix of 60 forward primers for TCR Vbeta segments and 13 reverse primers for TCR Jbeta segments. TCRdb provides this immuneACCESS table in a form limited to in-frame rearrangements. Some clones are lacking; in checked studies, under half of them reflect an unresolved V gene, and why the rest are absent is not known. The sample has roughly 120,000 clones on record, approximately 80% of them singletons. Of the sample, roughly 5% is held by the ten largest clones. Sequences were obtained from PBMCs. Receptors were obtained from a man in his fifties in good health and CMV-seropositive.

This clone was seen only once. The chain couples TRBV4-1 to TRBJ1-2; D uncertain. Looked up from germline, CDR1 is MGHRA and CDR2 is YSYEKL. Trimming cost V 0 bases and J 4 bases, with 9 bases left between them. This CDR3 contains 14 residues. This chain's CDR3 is CASSQEAAGYGYTF. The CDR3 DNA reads TGCGCCAGCAGCCAAGAAGCGGCAGGCTATGGCTACACCTTC.

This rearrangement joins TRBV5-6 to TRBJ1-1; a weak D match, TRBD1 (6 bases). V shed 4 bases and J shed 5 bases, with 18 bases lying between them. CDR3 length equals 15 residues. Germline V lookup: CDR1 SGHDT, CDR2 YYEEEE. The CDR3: CASSTGWGRGTEAFF. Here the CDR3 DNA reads TGTGCCAGCAGCACTGGTTGGGGAAGGGGGACTGAAGCTTTCTTT.

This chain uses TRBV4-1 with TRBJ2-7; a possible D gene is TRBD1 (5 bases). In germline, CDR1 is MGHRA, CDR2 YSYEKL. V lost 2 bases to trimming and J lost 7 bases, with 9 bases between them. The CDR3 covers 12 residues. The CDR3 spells CASSQSRTEQYF. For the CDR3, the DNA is TGCGCCAGCAGCCAAAGTCGGACAGAGCAGTACTTC.

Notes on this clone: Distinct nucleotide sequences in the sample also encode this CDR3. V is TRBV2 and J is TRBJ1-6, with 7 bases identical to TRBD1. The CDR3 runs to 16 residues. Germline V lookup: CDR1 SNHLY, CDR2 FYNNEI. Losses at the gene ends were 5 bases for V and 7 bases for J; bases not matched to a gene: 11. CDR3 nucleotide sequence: TGTGCCAGCAGTCTGCTTGTCGGGACAGCCAATTCACCCCTCCACTTT. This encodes CASSLLVGTANSPLHF.

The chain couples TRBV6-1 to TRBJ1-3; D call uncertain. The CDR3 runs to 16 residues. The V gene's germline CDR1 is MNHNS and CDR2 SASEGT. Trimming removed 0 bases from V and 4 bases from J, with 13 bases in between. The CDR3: CASSEASGLKGNTIYF. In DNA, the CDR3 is TGTGCCAGCAGTGAAGCTTCGGGGTTGAAAGGAAACACCATATATTTT.

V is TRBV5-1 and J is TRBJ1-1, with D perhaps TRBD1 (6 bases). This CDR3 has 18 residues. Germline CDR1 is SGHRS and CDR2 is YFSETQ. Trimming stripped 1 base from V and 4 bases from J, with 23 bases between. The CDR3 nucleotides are TGCGCCAGCAGCTTGAAATGGGAACGGGGGGCTGCGGGCACTGAAGCTTTCTTT. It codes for CASSLKWERGAAGTEAFF.

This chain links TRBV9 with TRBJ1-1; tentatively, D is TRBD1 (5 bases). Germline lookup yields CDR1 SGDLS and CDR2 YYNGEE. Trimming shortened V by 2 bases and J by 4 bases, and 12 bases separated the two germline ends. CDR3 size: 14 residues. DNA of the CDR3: TGTGCCAGCAGCGTCGGGGGTTCGACCACTGAAGCTTTCTTT. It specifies CASSVGGSTTEAFF.

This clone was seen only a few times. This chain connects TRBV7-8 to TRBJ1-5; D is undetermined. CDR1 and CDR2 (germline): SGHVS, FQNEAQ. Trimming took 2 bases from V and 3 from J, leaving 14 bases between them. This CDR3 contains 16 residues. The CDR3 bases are TGTGCCAGCAGCTTAAGCATAGGCGGTCCCAATCAGCCCCAGCATTTT. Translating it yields CASSLSIGGPNQPQHF. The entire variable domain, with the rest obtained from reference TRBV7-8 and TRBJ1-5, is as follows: GAGVSQSPRYKVAKRGQDVALRCDPISGHVSLFWYQQALGQGPEFLTYFQNEAQLDKSGLPSDRFFAERPEGSVSTLKIQRTQQEDSAVYLCASSLSIGGPNQPQHFGDGTRLSIL.

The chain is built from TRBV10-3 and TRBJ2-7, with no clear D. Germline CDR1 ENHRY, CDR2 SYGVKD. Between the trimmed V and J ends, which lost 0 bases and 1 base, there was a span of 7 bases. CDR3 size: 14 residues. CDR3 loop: CAISESVESYEQYF. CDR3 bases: TGTGCCATCAGTGAGTCAGTGGAGTCCTACGAGCAGTACTTC.

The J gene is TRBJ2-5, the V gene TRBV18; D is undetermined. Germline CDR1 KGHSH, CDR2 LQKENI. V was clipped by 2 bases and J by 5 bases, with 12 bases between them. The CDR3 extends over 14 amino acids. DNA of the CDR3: TGTGCCAGCTCACCAATAACCTTCCGGGAGACCCAGTACTTC. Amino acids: CASSPITFRETQYF.

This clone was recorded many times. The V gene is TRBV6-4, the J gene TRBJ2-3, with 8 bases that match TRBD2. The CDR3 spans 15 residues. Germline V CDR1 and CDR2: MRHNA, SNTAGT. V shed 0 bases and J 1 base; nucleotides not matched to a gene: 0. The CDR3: CASSDSSGGTDTQYF. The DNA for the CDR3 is TGTGCCAGCAGTGACTCTAGCGGGGGCACAGATACGCAGTATTTT.

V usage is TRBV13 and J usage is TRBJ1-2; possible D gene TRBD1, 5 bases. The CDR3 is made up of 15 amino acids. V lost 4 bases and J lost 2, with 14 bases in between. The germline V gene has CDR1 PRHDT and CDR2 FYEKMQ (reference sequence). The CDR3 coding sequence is TGTGCCAGCAGCTCTAAACAGGAGTTAAACTATGGCTACACCTTC. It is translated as CASSSKQELNYGYTF.

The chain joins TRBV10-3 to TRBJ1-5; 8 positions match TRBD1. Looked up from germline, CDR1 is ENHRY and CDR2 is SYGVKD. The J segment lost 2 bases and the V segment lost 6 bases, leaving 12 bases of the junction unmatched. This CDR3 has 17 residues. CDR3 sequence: CAISNPDRAGGNQPQHF. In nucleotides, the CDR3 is TGTGCCATCAGCAATCCGGACAGGGCGGGCGGCAATCAGCCCCAGCATTTT.

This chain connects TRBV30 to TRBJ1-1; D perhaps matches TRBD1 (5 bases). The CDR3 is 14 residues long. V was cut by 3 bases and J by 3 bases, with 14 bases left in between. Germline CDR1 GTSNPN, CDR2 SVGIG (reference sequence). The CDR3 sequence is CAWRVQGRDTEAFF. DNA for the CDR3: TGTGCCTGGAGAGTCCAGGGAAGAGACACTGAAGCTTTCTTT. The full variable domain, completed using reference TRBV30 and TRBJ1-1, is SQTIHQWPATLVQPVGSPLSLECTVEGTSNPNLYWYRQAAGRGLQLLFYSVGIGQISSEVPQNLSASRPQDRQFILSSKKLLLSDSGFYLCAWRVQGRDTEAFFGQGTRLTVV.

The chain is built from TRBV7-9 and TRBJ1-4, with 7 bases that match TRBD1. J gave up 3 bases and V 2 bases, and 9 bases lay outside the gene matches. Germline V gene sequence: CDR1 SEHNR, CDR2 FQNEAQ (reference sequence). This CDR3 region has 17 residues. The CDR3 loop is CASSLTGTGVANEKLFF. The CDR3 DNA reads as TGTGCCAGCAGCTTAACGGGCACAGGGGTGGCTAATGAAAAACTGTTTTTT.

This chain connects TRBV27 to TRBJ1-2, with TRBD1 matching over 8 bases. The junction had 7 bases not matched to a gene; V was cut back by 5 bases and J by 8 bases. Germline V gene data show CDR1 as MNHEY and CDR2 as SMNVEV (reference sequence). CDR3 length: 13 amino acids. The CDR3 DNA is TGTGCCAGCAGTCTTTCGACAGGGGAGGGCTACACCTTC. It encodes CASSLSTGEGYTF.